This entry lists 21 T cell receptor beta chains sequenced from one sample in a study of T cell responses to AZD1222 COVID-19 vaccine. Clones were sequenced by immunoSEQ multiplex PCR, and TCRdb holds only the in-frame ones, with some missing. The table lists about 100,000 clones, approximately 87% of them singletons. The sample consisted of peripheral blood, taken on day 0 of MenACWY control vaccination. The receptors stem from an adult in good health.

V and J are TRBV6-4 and TRBJ1-2; the match to TRBD1 covers 7 bases. The trim removed 4 bases at V and 7 bases at J, leaving 9 bases unmatched. The length of the CDR3 is 14 residues. Germline V CDR1 and CDR2: MRHNA, SNTAGT. The CDR3 coding sequence is TGTGCCAGCAGTGGAATCCAGGGGGAGGGTGGCTACACCTTC. Translating gives CASSGIQGEGGYTF.

In this sample, this clone turned up once. J is TRBJ2-2 and V is TRBV5-1, with 10 bases identical to TRBD1. The CDR3 loop spans 15 amino acids. The V gene end was trimmed by 2 bases and the J gene end by 5 bases; junction bases not matched to a gene: 3. The germline gives CDR1 SGHRS, CDR2 YFSETQ. The CDR3 reads CASSFRTGGTGELFF. The DNA for the CDR3 is TGCGCCAGCAGCTTTCGGACAGGGGGGACCGGGGAGCTGTTTTTT.

The rearrangement links TRBV4-3 to TRBJ2-1, with TRBD2 matching 9 bases. After removal of 4 bases from V and 6 bases from J, the junction contained 13 bases not matched to a gene. There are 17 residues in the CDR3. CDR1 and CDR2 from the germline V gene are LGHNA and YSLEER. The CDR3 region is CASSRYLGREGPNEQFF. In DNA form, the CDR3 reads TGCGCCAGCAGCCGGTACCTAGGGCGGGAGGGCCCCAATGAGCAGTTCTTC.

The chain recombines TRBV28 with TRBJ2-5, with TRBD2 matching over 14 bases. CDR3 length: 21 amino acids. Germline V CDR1 and CDR2: MDHEN, SYDVKM. With V trimmed by 6 bases and J by 4 bases, 22 bases remained unmatched. The chain's CDR3 is CASRGAAGIGTSGSAAETQYF. The CDR3 coding sequence is TGTGCCAGCAGGGGGGCAGCGGGTATCGGGACTAGCGGGAGTGCCGCAGAGACCCAGTACTTC.

The V gene is TRBV30, the J gene TRBJ2-2; a possible D gene is TRBD1 (6 bases). Trimming removed 4 bases from V and 4 bases from J, with 16 bases in between. This CDR3 region has 15 residues. The germline CDR1 and CDR2 sequences are GTSNPN and SVGIG (reference sequence). CDR3 loop: CAWMDWQGSTGELFF. Written as DNA, the CDR3 is TGTGCCTGGATGGACTGGCAGGGGAGCACCGGGGAGCTGTTTTTT.

CDR3 in DNA: TGTGCCAGCAGCTTAGGTTCAGGGGGGAACTATGGCTACACCTTC. The encoded protein is CASSLGSGGNYGYTF. The V gene is TRBV11-2, the J gene TRBJ1-2, with 7 bases matching TRBD1. From germline, CDR1 is SGHAT and CDR2 FQNNGV. This CDR3 has 15 amino acids. V lost 1 base, J lost 2 bases, and 4 bases stayed unmatched.

The V gene is TRBV11-2, the J gene TRBJ1-3; 10 nucleotides match TRBD1. Unmatched junction bases numbered 12, after V lost 5 bases and J lost 2 bases. The CDR3 totals 18 residues. CDR1 is SGHAT and CDR2 is FQNNGV in the germline V gene. This chain's CDR3 is CASSADRGLLTPGNTIYF. CDR3 in DNA: TGTGCCAGCAGCGCCGACAGGGGGCTGTTAACCCCTGGAAACACCATATATTTT.

The chain recombines TRBV4-3 with TRBJ1-4; unclear D gene. Germline CDR1 is LGHNA and CDR2 is YSLEER. The CDR3 totals 17 residues. Trimming pared 0 bases from V and 0 bases from J, leaving 11 bases between. The CDR3 here is CASSQDTVSSTNEKLFF. The CDR3 nucleotides read TGCGCCAGCAGCCAAGATACAGTGAGTTCAACTAATGAAAAACTGTTTTTT.

The CDR3 reads CASSPTGVGEKLFF. CDR3 sequence (DNA): TGTGCCAGCTCACCGACAGGGGTAGGGGAAAAACTGTTTTTT. The chain recombines TRBV18 with TRBJ1-4; TRBD1 matches 8 bases. V trimming: 3 bases; J trimming: 8 bases; junction bases outside the gene matches: 5. The V gene's germline CDR1 is KGHSH and CDR2 LQKENI. The CDR3 consists of 14 residues.

This clone was detected only a few times. The genes are TRBV10-3 and TRBJ2-5, with no clear D. The length of the CDR3 is 13 residues. V was cut by 2 bases and J by 5 bases, with 9 bases left in between. Germline V gene lookup returns CDR1 ENHRY and CDR2 SYGVKD. CDR3 protein: CAISEGKRETQYF. The DNA of the CDR3 is TGTGCCATCAGTGAGGGGAAGAGGGAGACCCAGTACTTC.

V and J are TRBV19 and TRBJ2-1; TRBD2 matches 9 bases. The CDR3 extends over 16 amino acids. Germline lookup yields CDR1 LNHDA and CDR2 SQIVND (reference sequence). The V gene end was trimmed by 4 bases and the J gene end by 9 bases; junction bases not matched to a gene: 13. The DNA of the CDR3 is TGTGCCAGTAGTACAGGCGGGAGGGCCTTTTTTGGTGAGCAGTTCTTC. Translation: CASSTGGRAFFGEQFF.

The CDR3 nucleotides are TGCGCCAGCAGCCAAGATCAGGGGGTAGGTTCACCCCTCCACTTT. It is translated as CASSQDQGVGSPLHF. V is TRBV4-3 and J is TRBJ1-6; 7 positions agree with TRBD1. V was pared by 0 bases and J by 9 bases, with 5 bases of the junction left unmatched. Germline lookup yields CDR1 LGHNA and CDR2 YSLEER. The CDR3 runs to 15 residues.

The chain is built from TRBV28 and TRBJ2-2, with 7 bases fitting TRBD2. CDR1 is MDHEN, CDR2 SYDVKM, per germline. This CDR3 is 13 amino acids long. V gave up 9 bases and J gave up 4 bases; unmatched junction bases: 5. Here the CDR3 DNA reads TGTGCCAGTTGGGGGGGTGCCACCGGGGAGCTGTTTTTT. The encoded protein is CASWGGATGELFF.

The chain links TRBV11-2 to TRBJ2-2; the D gene is possibly TRBD1 (7 bases). Germline values: CDR1 SGHAT, CDR2 FQNNGV. The V end lost 1 base, the J end lost 6 bases, and 15 bases lay between the germline ends. The CDR3 totals 16 residues. The CDR3 region has the DNA TGTGCCAGCAGCTTAGGGCTCAGGGGGAGGTCCGGGGAGCTGTTTTTT. Residues: CASSLGLRGRSGELFF. Combining the CDR3 with reference TRBV11-2 and TRBJ2-2 gives the whole variable domain EAGVAQSPRYKIIEKRQSVAFWCNPISGHATLYWYQQILGQGPKLLIQFQNNGVVDDSQLPKDRFSAERLKGVDSTLKIQPAKLEDSAVYLCASSLGLRGRSGELFFGEGSRLTVL.

This chain connects TRBV6-2 or TRBV6-3 to TRBJ1-5, with unresolved D. The germline CDR1 and CDR2 sequences are MNHEY and SVGEGT. Trimming left V 5 bases short and J 0 bases short, with 14 bases between. The CDR3 consists of 16 residues. CDR3 in amino acids: CASSLTSGNSNQPQHF. The CDR3 nucleotides read TGTGCCAGCAGTCTAACTTCGGGAAATAGCAATCAGCCCCAGCATTTT.

V usage is TRBV30 and J usage is TRBJ1-3, with no clear D. Trimming left V 0 bases short and J 0 bases short, with 6 bases between. Germline loops: CDR1 GTSNPN, CDR2 SVGIG (reference sequence). The CDR3 runs to 14 residues. The CDR3 DNA is TGTGCCTGGAGTGTATCCCACTCTGGAAACACCATATATTTT. It specifies CAWSVSHSGNTIYF.

The rearrangement uses TRBV27 and TRBJ1-2, with D maybe TRBD1 (5 bases). The CDR3 has 13 residues. The germline V gene encodes CDR1 MNHEY and CDR2 SMNVEV (reference sequence). V was shortened by 10 bases and J by 8 bases, with 20 bases between the two germline ends. As DNA, the CDR3 is TGTGCCACGGCTGGGGGAAGGGGAGGAGGCTACACCTTC. Its translation: CATAGGRGGGYTF.

The V call is TRBV6-5, the J call TRBJ2-7; 11 nucleotides agree with TRBD1. Germline CDR1 MNHEY, CDR2 SVGAGI. There are 13 residues in the CDR3. V gave up 10 bases and J gave up 4 bases; unmatched junction bases: 6. This CDR3 is CAIGRDRGYEQYF. DNA for the CDR3: TGTGCCATTGGCCGGGACAGGGGGTACGAGCAGTACTTC.

The genes are TRBV6-5 and TRBJ1-5; 8 bases fit TRBD1. V was clipped by 7 bases and J by 9 bases; unmatched bases: 8. Germline CDR1 reads MNHEY; CDR2 reads SVGAGI. The CDR3 covers 13 residues. The CDR3, as DNA: TGTGCCAGCACCGATGACAGGGGTCGGCCCCAGCATTTT. Its translation: CASTDDRGRPQHF.

This clone was counted only a few times. This CDR3 is missing its conserved last phenylalanine or tryptophan, likely due to a read error. The limits of the CDR3 on the DNA are not certain, so only TCRdb's listed CDR3 is given. V gene TRBV12-2 combines with J gene TRBJ1-4; the table calls TRBD1, which could not be checked here. TRBV12-2 is tagged as a pseudogene. The CDR3 comprises 11 residues, both ends counted. The CDR3 sequence: CASRLDWTGSL.

CDR3 amino acids: CASSQSGWGNTIYF. CDR3 bases: TGTGCCAGCAGTCAATCAGGGTGGGGAAACACCATATATTTT. V is TRBV6-5 and J is TRBJ1-3, with D possibly TRBD1 on 5 matching bases. The germline gives CDR1 MNHEY, CDR2 SVGAGI. Trimming took 5 bases from V and 4 from J, leaving 12 bases between them. This CDR3 has 14 residues.